A single sample gave rise to the 29 T cell receptor beta chains below, sequenced in a study of blood T cell repertoires in COVID-19. Assay used: immunoSEQ multiplex PCR; TCRdb lists only in-frame clones, some missing. The sample lists around 140,000 clones, 75% to 90% seen once, with around 11% in the top ten. Sequencing used PBMCs or T cells enriched from blood (not recorded which). These receptors all come from a man aged 55 to 70 who had recovered from COVID-19.

The chain recombines TRBV11-2 with TRBJ2-7; 11 bases fit TRBD2. This CDR3 has 17 residues. V was clipped by 5 bases and J by 7 bases; unmatched bases: 16. CDR1 SGHAT and CDR2 FQNNGV come from the germline V gene. The CDR3, as DNA: TGTGCCAGCAGCCTGAGTAAGGGACTAGCGGCTCTAAGGGAGCAGTACTTC. This sequence encodes CASSLSKGLAALREQYF.

Only a few counts were recorded for this clone. The V and J genes are TRBV6-5 and TRBJ2-1, with D possibly matching TRBD1 (5 bases). Deletions cut 0 bases from V and 9 bases from J, with 9 bases between. The length of the CDR3 is 13 residues. Germline CDR1 and CDR2: MNHEY and SVGAGI. DNA of the CDR3: TGTGCCAGCAGTTACTCTACAAGGGGTGAGCAGTTCTTC. Translating gives CASSYSTRGEQFF.

This clone has only one observation. The CDR3 DNA reads as TGTGCCAGCAGTTTGGACAGGGGCACAGATACGCAGTATTTT. Its protein is CASSLDRGTDTQYF. The V call is TRBV27, the J call TRBJ2-3; the match to TRBD1 covers 8 bases. The CDR3 length is 14 residues. In germline, CDR1 is MNHEY, CDR2 SMNVEV (reference sequence). J gave up 1 base and V 3 bases, and 0 bases lay outside the gene matches.

The V and J genes are TRBV6-5 and TRBJ1-2, with D uncertain. The CDR3 runs 14 residues. The germline V gene has CDR1 MNHEY and CDR2 SVGAGI. Trimming removed 0 bases from V and 3 bases from J, with 8 bases in between. As DNA, the CDR3 is TGTGCCAGCAGTTACTCCGGGGAGCACTATGGCTACACCTTC. Translation gives CASSYSGEHYGYTF.

This chain links TRBV30 with TRBJ1-3; D might be TRBD1 (6 bases). The CDR3 sequence is 15 residues long. Germline-derived CDR1 and CDR2 are GTSNPN and SVGIG (reference sequence). The V end lost 5 bases, the J end lost 4 bases, and 18 bases lay between the germline ends. The CDR3 protein is CAWVRDPQGGNTIYF. CDR3 nucleotide sequence: TGTGCCTGGGTCCGGGATCCACAGGGCGGAAACACCATATATTTT.

V and J are TRBV2 and TRBJ2-5; 7 bases fit TRBD1. The CDR3 spans 15 residues. In germline, CDR1 is SNHLY, CDR2 FYNNEI. The trim removed 6 bases at V and 0 bases at J, leaving 7 bases unmatched. The CDR3 bases are TGTGCCAGCAGCTCTGACAGGGAATACCAAGAGACCCAGTACTTC. This translates into CASSSDREYQETQYF.

Only a few counts were recorded for this clone. The CDR3 DNA is TGTGCCAGCAGCCCTGGCCCGATTCAGGGTTCCTATAATTCACCCCTCCACTTT. Protein: CASSPGPIQGSYNSPLHF. This chain joins TRBV3-1 (or the pseudogene TRBV3-2) and TRBJ1-6; TRBD1 might be the D (5 bases). Deletions cut 4 bases from V and 1 base from J, with 17 bases between. CDR3 size: 18 residues. Germline V CDR1 and CDR2: LGHDT, YNNKEL (reference sequence).

The chain is built from TRBV2 and TRBJ2-5; 7 bases agree with TRBD2. This CDR3 is 15 amino acids long. Germline assignment: CDR1 SNHLY and CDR2 FYNNEI. V trimming: 5 bases; J trimming: 0 bases; junction bases outside the gene matches: 6. The CDR3 sequence is CASSLRTSHQETQYF. In DNA, the CDR3 is TGTGCCAGCAGTCTTAGGACTAGTCACCAAGAGACCCAGTACTTC.

The chain has TRBV7-9 and TRBJ2-7; D ambiguous. Germline lookup yields CDR1 SEHNR and CDR2 FQNEAQ (reference sequence). V lost 2 bases and J lost 0, with 8 bases in between. The CDR3 is made up of 14 amino acids. Written as DNA, the CDR3 is TGTGCCAGCAGCTTAACGCGAGACTCCTACGAGCAGTACTTC. The encoded protein is CASSLTRDSYEQYF.

The genes are TRBV5-4 and TRBJ1-2, with TRBD1 identical over 9 bases. The CDR3 spans 13 residues. With V trimmed by 4 bases and J by 4 bases, 2 bases remained unmatched. CDR1 is SGHNT, CDR2 YYREEE, per germline (reference sequence). CDR3 loop: CASSVGQGYGYTF. The CDR3 DNA follows: TGTGCCAGCAGCGTGGGACAGGGCTATGGCTACACCTTC. The full variable domain, with the rest looked up from reference TRBV5-4 and TRBJ1-2, is ETGVTQSPTHLIKTRGQQVTLRCSSQSGHNTVSWYQQALGQGPQFIFQYYREEENGRGNFPPRFSGLQFPNYSSELNVNALELDDSALYLCASSVGQGYGYTFGSGTRLTVV.

The V call is TRBV10-2, the J call TRBJ2-5; the D gene is possibly TRBD2 (5 bases). V gave up 7 bases and J gave up 1 base, with 10 bases separating them. In germline, CDR1 is WSHSY, CDR2 SAAADI. The CDR3 length is 13 residues. For the CDR3, the DNA is TGCGCCAGCACGCTAGCTGGCCAAGAGACCCAGTACTTC. Translating gives CASTLAGQETQYF.

This chain connects TRBV4-2 to TRBJ2-7; 8 bases agree with TRBD2. Unmatched junction bases numbered 13, after V lost 4 bases and J lost 5 bases. From germline, CDR1 is LGHNA and CDR2 YNFKEQ. The CDR3 loop spans 16 amino acids. The CDR3: CASSREMVAGLDEQYF. CDR3 DNA: TGTGCCAGCAGCCGGGAAATGGTAGCGGGGCTTGACGAGCAGTACTTC.

This clone was seen once. This chain uses TRBV4-1 with TRBJ1-4; perhaps TRBD1 as D (6 bases). Germline-derived CDR1 and CDR2 are MGHRA and YSYEKL. CDR3 length: 16 residues. The ends were cut back, 7 bases at V and 1 base at J, with 16 bases in the middle. CDR3 sequence: CASKPRGIGTNEKLFF. The DNA of the CDR3 is TGCGCCAGCAAGCCCAGGGGTATAGGAACTAATGAAAAACTGTTTTTT.

This chain links TRBV3-1 (or the pseudogene TRBV3-2) with TRBJ2-1; TRBD2 matches at 15 bases. CDR3 length equals 15 residues. V was clipped by 6 bases and J by 8 bases; unmatched bases: 5. CDR1 is LGHDT and CDR2 is YNNKEL in the germline V gene (reference sequence). In DNA form, the CDR3 reads TGTGCCAGCAGGGAGAGGACTAGCGGGGGGGATGAGCAGTTCTTC. Protein product: CASRERTSGGDEQFF.

The chain combines TRBV6-2 or TRBV6-3 with TRBJ1-1; tentative D call: TRBD1 (5 bases). In germline, CDR1 is MNHEY, CDR2 SVGEGT. The length of the CDR3 is 17 residues. V lost 0 bases and J lost 8, with 22 bases in between. CDR3 residues: CASSYSNAWGAWAEAFF. The CDR3 DNA is TGTGCCAGCAGTTACTCGAATGCGTGGGGCGCGTGGGCGGAAGCTTTCTTT.

The rearrangement uses TRBV6-1 and TRBJ1-2; no clear D. CDR3 length: 15 amino acids. V shed 1 base and J shed 5 bases, with 14 bases lying between them. Germline lookup yields CDR1 MNHNS and CDR2 SASEGT. The CDR3 here is CASSEGLGVFYGYTF. In DNA form, the CDR3 reads TGTGCCAGCAGTGAAGGCCTGGGAGTGTTTTATGGCTACACCTTC.

The chain recombines TRBV5-4 with TRBJ2-1, with TRBD2 identical over 7 bases. CDR3 size: 14 residues. With V trimmed by 3 bases and J by 4 bases, 4 bases remained unmatched. CDR1 is SGHNT, CDR2 YYREEE, per germline (reference sequence). The CDR3 DNA reads TGTGCCAGCAGCTCTCCGGGACTATACAATGAGCAGTTCTTC. Its protein is CASSSPGLYNEQFF.

The chain is built from TRBV19 and TRBJ2-7, with 9 bases identical to TRBD1. V lost 7 bases, J lost 0 bases, and 4 bases stayed unmatched. CDR3 size: 14 residues. The germline V gene has CDR1 LNHDA and CDR2 SQIVND (reference sequence). CDR3 DNA sequence: TGTGCCAGTACCGGGACAGGGACCTCCTACGAGCAGTACTTC. Protein: CASTGTGTSYEQYF.

The rearrangement uses TRBV7-9 and TRBJ2-1; TRBD2 aligns across 8 bases. This CDR3 is 14 amino acids long. CDR1 and CDR2 (germline): SEHNR, FQNEAQ (reference sequence). J lost 8 bases, V lost 6 bases, and 9 bases had no gene match. In DNA, the CDR3 is TGTGCCAGCAGTCCCAGGCGGGAGGTTTATGAGCAGTTCTTC. This sequence encodes CASSPRREVYEQFF. Combining the CDR3 with reference TRBV7-9 and TRBJ2-1 gives the whole variable domain DTGVSQNPRHKITKRGQNVTFRCDPISEHNRLYWYRQTLGQGPEFLTYFQNEAQLEKSRLLSDRFSAERPKGSFSTLEIQRTEQGDSAMYLCASSPRREVYEQFFGPGTRLTVL.

The V call is TRBV7-2, the J call TRBJ2-5; D ambiguous. The V and J ends lost 4 bases and 5 bases respectively, with 8 bases between them. The CDR3 spans 12 residues. Germline CDR1 reads SGHTA; CDR2 reads FQGNSA. The CDR3 reads CASSSRRETQYF. The CDR3 region has the DNA TGTGCCAGCAGCTCCCGGCGGGAGACCCAGTACTTC. The full variable domain, completed using reference TRBV7-2 and TRBJ2-5, is GAGVSQSPSNKVTEKGKDVELRCDPISGHTALYWYRQSLGQGLEFLIYFQGNSAPDKSGLPSDRFSAERTGGSVSTLTIQRTQQEDSAVYLCASSSRRETQYFGPGTRLLVL.

The gene calls are TRBV5-1 and TRBJ1-1; possibly TRBD1 for D (6 bases). Germline CDR1 and CDR2: SGHRS and YFSETQ. V lost 0 bases, J lost 6 bases, and 12 bases lay in between. This CDR3 comprises 14 residues. CDR3 DNA sequence: TGCGCCAGCAGCTTGGCCCCAGGGGCCTCTGAAGCTTTCTTT. Protein: CASSLAPGASEAFF.

For the CDR3, the DNA is TGTGCCAGTAGTATAGAACCCTATAACATTCAGTACTTC. It yields the protein CASSIEPYNIQYF. This sequence joins TRBV19 and TRBJ2-4, with D unresolved. The CDR3 has 13 amino acids. Germline values: CDR1 LNHDA, CDR2 SQIVND (reference sequence). Trimming took off 0 bases at V and 7 bases at J, with 7 bases between the two ends. Full variable domain (missing parts from reference TRBV19 and TRBJ2-4): DGGITQSPKYLFRKEGQNVTLSCEQNLNHDAMYWYRQDPGQGLRLIYYSQIVNDFQKGDIAEGYSVSREKKESFPLTVTSAQKNPTAFYLCASSIEPYNIQYFGAGTRLSVL.

The genes are TRBV27 and TRBJ1-5; D is ambiguous. V was cut by 10 bases and J by 4 bases, with 14 bases left in between. The length of the CDR3 is 13 residues. Germline V CDR1 and CDR2: MNHEY, SMNVEV (reference sequence). This CDR3 is CAILFYGNQPQHF. DNA of the CDR3: TGTGCCATCCTTTTCTACGGGAATCAGCCCCAGCATTTT.

This clone was detected only a few times. This chain joins TRBV14 and TRBJ2-7, with TRBD2 as a possible D gene (5 bases). CDR1 and CDR2 from the germline V gene are SGHDN and FVKESK. The CDR3 runs 12 residues. Trimming removed 4 bases from V and 5 bases from J, with 9 bases in between. The CDR3 bases are TGTGCCAGCAGCCCTCCGGGGAACGAGCAGTACTTC. This codes for CASSPPGNEQYF. Complete variable domain (other parts from reference TRBV14 and TRBJ2-7): EAGVTQFPSHSVIEKGQTVTLRCDPISGHDNLYWYRRVMGKEIKFLLHFVKESKQDESGMPNNRFLAERTGGTYSTLKVQPAELEDSGVYFCASSPPGNEQYFGPGTRLTVT.

J is TRBJ1-4 and V is TRBV28, with 7 bases aligning to TRBD1. V lost 3 bases to trimming and J lost 5 bases; unmatched junction nucleotides: 3. The CDR3 is made up of 14 amino acids. The germline CDR1 and CDR2 sequences are MDHEN and SYDVKM. The CDR3 reads CASSFEGANEKLFF. CDR3 DNA: TGTGCCAGCAGTTTCGAGGGGGCCAATGAAAAACTGTTTTTT.

The genes are TRBV6-5 and TRBJ2-7; possible D gene TRBD1, 5 bases. V shed 6 bases and J shed 4 bases, with 7 bases lying between them. The CDR3 has 11 amino acids. CDR1 is MNHEY, CDR2 SVGAGI, per germline. The CDR3 DNA reads TGTGCCAGCAGAAGACAGTACGAGCAGTACTTC. Translated, it gives CASRRQYEQYF.

The V and J genes are TRBV4-1 and TRBJ1-2, with 8 bases lining up with TRBD1. CDR1 and CDR2 (germline): MGHRA, YSYEKL. There are 13 residues in the CDR3. J gave up 7 bases and V 4 bases, and 5 bases lay outside the gene matches. The CDR3 spells CASSPADRGGYTF. The CDR3 coding sequence is TGCGCCAGCAGCCCAGCAGACAGGGGTGGCTACACCTTC.

DNA for the CDR3: TGTGCCAGCAGCCAATGGGACAGGTTTTACGAGCAGTACTTC. Its protein is CASSQWDRFYEQYF. This chain joins TRBV3-1 (or the pseudogene TRBV3-2) and TRBJ2-7; 8 bases line up with TRBD1. Germline CDR1 and CDR2: LGHDT and YNNKEL (reference sequence). After removal of 2 bases from V and 4 bases from J, the junction contained 4 bases not matched to a gene. The CDR3 is 14 residues long.

This rearrangement joins TRBV27 to TRBJ1-5; 8 bases line up with TRBD1. J was trimmed by 6 bases and V by 2 bases; bases with no gene match: 3. Germline V gene lookup returns CDR1 MNHEY and CDR2 SMNVEV (reference sequence). The length of the CDR3 is 14 residues. The CDR3 DNA is TGTGCCAGCAGTTTAGGCAGGGGGCTTCAGCCCCAGCATTTT. As protein: CASSLGRGLQPQHF.